This entry describes one T cell receptor beta chain. This clonotype was seen repeatedly, ten times or more. No cognate antigen has been identified for it. No much larger clone is present one base from it, and per-base qualities are unavailable. This record comes from a study of T cells in Graves' hyperthyroidism and ophthalmopathy (dated by TCRdb to between 2017 and 2020). Background for the entire study: Peripheral blood was sampled at the time of initial diagnosis, prior to any treatment. The 100 discovery patients were divided at random into training and test sets in a 7:3 ratio. In addition, the study compared T-cell repertoires in thyroid tissue and in blood from roughly six Graves' hyperthyroidism patients. After sampling, hyperthyroidism patients received methimazole starting at 30 mg daily, and ophthalmopathy patients received high-dose intravenous methylprednisolone. Whether ophthalmopathy could be predicted prospectively was tested in an independent validation cohort made up of roughly 19 hyperthyroidism patients plus 17 patients who later progressed to ophthalmopathy. According to the paper, TCR Vbeta CDR3 sequencing was carried out on 135 peripheral blood samples, which came from approximately 41 ophthalmopathy, around 75 hyperthyroidism and 17 progressor patients. To identify TCR V-J signatures that set the groups apart, the researchers used a discovery cohort of 100 patients, made up of under 45 with Graves' ophthalmopathy and 57 with stable Graves' hyperthyroidism. Findings and caveats that apply to the study as a whole: Blood samples also contained most of the expanded thyroid clonotypes (frequency above 0.001), which suggests that blood repertoires may reflect thyroid immune responses. In validation, the model predicted progression to ophthalmopathy a median of around 6.5 months before onset, with roughly 70% sensitivity and roughly 73% specificity. Ophthalmopathy was separated from stable hyperthyroidism by a 13 V-J signature model, with approximately 86% sensitivity and about 81% specificity obtained in cross-validation and 80%/75% obtained in testing. Sample size was not statistically predetermined, and blinding of investigators to group allocation was not performed.

Stable Graves' hyperthyroidism was defined as the absence of progression to ophthalmopathy over 18 months of follow-up. Hyperthyroidism patients were newly diagnosed, had a disease duration of under 2 months, and were aged 18 to 65 years. Exclusion was applied to patients with uncontrolled infections, other autoimmune diseases, pregnancy or lactation. Clinical symptoms, serum thyroxine and TRAb, thyroid ultrasound, and orbital computed tomography formed the basis for the diagnoses. PBMCs were separated from 10 ml of fresh peripheral blood using Ficoll-Paque density gradient centrifugation. Total RNA was extracted with Trizol reagent, and quality was checked on an Agilent 2100 Bioanalyzer. TCR beta CDR3 regions were amplified from RNA transcripts. A first-round RT-PCR of the TCR CDR3 used the HTBI primer set with the Qiagen OneStep RT-PCR kit. Libraries were constructed in a second round of multiplex PCR, after which size selection and purification were carried out. Libraries were sequenced paired-end with 100 bp reads on an Illumina HiSeq2000. The published analysis was carried out like this. SOAPnuke was used to process the raw data, removing reads that contained adapters or uncalled bases, had a mean Phred below 15, or lacked an exact match to the constant primer or identifier. COPE v1.2.5 was used to merge the high-quality paired reads, and each unique nucleotide sequence was defined as a clonotype. MiTCR v1.1 was used to align the clonotypes against IMGT TRBV, TRBD and TRBJ reference segments. The analysis included only V-J combinations with a frequency above 0.0001, which together covered approximately 99% of the repertoires. The TCS score was defined as the ratio of F50 (clonal expansion) to E x V (chaos), calculated using BLOSUM62-based TCRdist between CDR3 peptides within each V-J. Welch's t-statistics and random forest reduced 514 V-J features to about 13, which were used in a naive Bayes classifier (R e1071). TCRdb's own reprocessing of the public reads used fastp at Q25 and MiXCR and kept productive beta chains. Under each unique CDR3 protein, matching rows form one entry showing the most common genes and DNA. The V and J calls, along with clone size, are taken from TCRdb and not from the paper's own processing. The sample contains some 270,000 distinct CDR3 sequences, roughly 15% of them found a single time. Jointly, the top ten make up approximately 7.9% of the sample.

From the cysteine through the phenylalanine, the CDR3 covers 14 amino acids. Solely the CDR3 DNA is kept, with 42 bases framed from the first base. Sequences SNHLY (CDR1) and FYNNEI (CDR2) are obtained from the germline V gene. V ends up 8 bases short and J 5 bases short, with an unmatched junction base count of 7. Material for sequencing was blood. The V and J genes are TRBV2 and TRBJ2-5; 11 central bases correspond to TRBD2. The receptor comes from a woman in her thirties or forties with Graves' hyperthyroidism. The CDR3: CASQLAGEMETQYF. The base sequence is TGTGCCAGCCAACTAGCGGGAGAGATGGAGACCCAGTACTTC.